Below are 28 T cell receptor beta chains sequenced from a single sample in a study of identical twins. In TCRdb, the 5' RACE reads were re-called with MiXCR into one record per CDR3 protein. The table records a few hundred thousand distinct CDR3 sequences, approximately 17% of them present only once. The sequencing input was naive T cells sorted from blood. These receptors originate from a middle-aged man in good health.

The V and J genes are TRBV12-3 or TRBV12-4 and TRBJ1-2; 7 bases line up with TRBD1. V dropped 6 bases and J dropped 5; count of bases not matched to a gene: 15. This CDR3 region has 16 residues. For the CDR3, the DNA is TGTGCCAGCAGCCAGACTACAGGGGATGGAGGGTATGGCTACACCTTC. Its translation: CASSQTTGDGGYGYTF.

The sample holds many counts of this clonotype. The chain carries TRBV20-1 and TRBJ2-5; D is unresolved. The CDR3 extends over 14 amino acids. Germline V lookup: CDR1 DFQATT, CDR2 SNEGSKA (reference sequence). Trimming shortened V by 2 bases and J by 4 bases, and 14 bases separated the two germline ends. The CDR3: CSARSKGTGETQYF. The CDR3 DNA sequence: TGCAGTGCTAGATCAAAGGGAACCGGAGAGACCCAGTACTTC.

The chain combines TRBV20-1 with TRBJ2-5; TRBD2 matches 7 bases. V lost 0 bases, J lost 4 bases, and 8 bases stayed unmatched. This CDR3 region has 15 residues. CDR1 and CDR2 from the germline V gene are DFQATT and SNEGSKA (reference sequence). The CDR3, as DNA: TGCAGTGCTAGAGATACCCGGGGAGGGCCAGAGACCCAGTACTTC. This codes for CSARDTRGGPETQYF.

This clonotype was recorded at least ten times. This chain uses TRBV11-2 with TRBJ2-1; D might be TRBD1 or TRBD2, each matching 6 bases. Germline lookup yields CDR1 SGHAT and CDR2 FQNNGV. The CDR3 runs 16 residues. V dropped 1 base and J dropped 4 bases, with 14 bases sitting between them. CDR3 sequence reads: CASSLGAGGGYNEQFF. CDR3 bases: TGTGCCAGCAGCTTAGGGGCAGGAGGGGGTTACAATGAGCAGTTCTTC. The full variable domain, in which reference TRBV11-2 and TRBJ2-1 provide the parts outside the CDR3, is EAGVAQSPRYKIIEKRQSVAFWCNPISGHATLYWYQQILGQGPKLLIQFQNNGVVDDSQLPKDRFSAERLKGVDSTLKIQPAKLEDSAVYLCASSLGAGGGYNEQFFGPGTRLTVL.

The J gene is TRBJ2-1, the V gene TRBV14, with D perhaps matching TRBD1 (6 bases). Trimming took 2 bases from V and 7 from J, leaving 12 bases between them. The CDR3 consists of 14 residues. CDR1 SGHDN and CDR2 FVKESK come from the germline V gene. The CDR3 reads CASSQHTGLNEQFF. Here the CDR3 DNA reads TGTGCCAGCAGCCAACATACAGGGCTAAATGAGCAGTTCTTC.

The sample holds many counts of this clonotype. The chain joins TRBV7-2 to TRBJ1-1; TRBD1 might be the D (5 bases). The CDR3 runs 14 residues. The germline V gene has CDR1 SGHTA and CDR2 FQGNSA. The V and J ends lost 7 bases and 4 bases respectively, with 16 bases between them. The CDR3 bases are TGTGCCAGCAATCCAGGGCTAATGGTCACTGAAGCTTTCTTT. This codes for CASNPGLMVTEAFF.

The V and J genes are TRBV5-4 and TRBJ2-5; the D gene is possibly TRBD2 (6 bases). CDR3 length equals 15 residues. CDR1 SGHNT and CDR2 YYREEE come from the germline V gene (reference sequence). V lost 4 bases and J lost 1, with 14 bases in between. Here the CDR3 DNA reads TGTGCCAGCAGCCCCGCGGCGGGGCCCCAAGAGACCCAGTACTTC. Protein: CASSPAAGPQETQYF.

This clonotype was seen a handful of times. J is TRBJ1-2 and V is TRBV7-2, with D unclear. Germline V CDR1 and CDR2: SGHTA, FQGNSA. The V and J ends lost 1 base and 5 bases respectively, with 11 bases between them. This CDR3 comprises 14 residues. CDR3 DNA sequence: TGTGCCAGCAGCTTAGGGCGGCCTCAGTATGGCTACACCTTC. Its translation: CASSLGRPQYGYTF.

This clonotype was counted between two and nine times. This chain links TRBV5-6 with TRBJ2-2; 7 nucleotides line up with TRBD1. CDR1 is SGHDT and CDR2 is YYEEEE in the germline V gene. Trimming removed 5 bases from V and 4 bases from J; junction bases left unmatched: 5. CDR3 size: 14 residues. The CDR3 protein is CASSSTGITGELFF. CDR3 in DNA: TGTGCCAGCAGTTCGACAGGGATCACCGGGGAGCTGTTTTTT.

The chain has TRBV7-9 and TRBJ2-7, with D hard to call. V lost 5 bases and J 6 bases, leaving 11 bases between the germline ends. This CDR3 has 12 amino acids. In germline, CDR1 is SEHNR, CDR2 FQNEAQ (reference sequence). Written as DNA, the CDR3 is TGTGCCAGCAGCGCGGTTGTTACCGAGCAGTACTTC. Residues: CASSAVVTEQYF. The variable domain in full, with the rest retrieved from reference TRBV7-9 and TRBJ2-7, is DTGVSQNPRHKITKRGQNVTFRCDPISEHNRLYWYRQTLGQGPEFLTYFQNEAQLEKSRLLSDRFSAERPKGSFSTLEIQRTEQGDSAMYLCASSAVVTEQYFGPGTRLTVT.

This clonotype was counted many times. The chain uses TRBV20-1 and TRBJ2-3; TRBD2 agrees at 14 bases. The CDR3 is made up of 16 amino acids. The V and J ends lost 6 bases and 3 bases, in that order; junction bases with no gene match: 8. Germline loops: CDR1 DFQATT, CDR2 SNEGSKA (reference sequence). CDR3 sequence reads: CSAATGTSGRTDTQYF. CDR3 sequence (DNA): TGCAGTGCAGCGACCGGGACTAGCGGGAGAACAGATACGCAGTATTTT.

This rearrangement joins TRBV6-2 or TRBV6-3 to TRBJ2-7; no firm D call. Trimming cost V 2 bases and J 4 bases, with 9 bases left between them. Per the germline V gene, CDR1 is MNHEY and CDR2 is SVGEGT. This CDR3 spans 13 amino acids. CDR3 residues: CASSYRARYEQYF. The CDR3 nucleotides read TGTGCCAGCAGTTACAGGGCAAGATACGAGCAGTACTTC.

V usage is TRBV4-2 and J usage is TRBJ2-3, with D maybe TRBD2 (7 bases). Trimming removed 0 bases from V and 0 bases from J, with 13 bases in between. The CDR3 spans 17 residues. The V gene's germline CDR1 is LGHNA and CDR2 YNFKEQ. The CDR3 reads CASSQEGASGSTDTQYF. In DNA, the CDR3 is TGTGCCAGCAGCCAAGAGGGGGCTAGCGGAAGCACAGATACGCAGTATTTT.

This clonotype was seen more than once but under ten times. The chain has TRBV12-3 or TRBV12-4 and TRBJ2-3, with 12 positions matching TRBD2. The CDR3 runs to 21 residues. Trimming at V came to 0 bases and at J to 3 bases, leaving 16 bases not matched to a gene. The CDR3 nucleotides are TGTGCCAGCAGTTTAGCATTTTCTCTAGCGGGGGGGCCAAGCGAAACAGATACGCAGTATTTT. The encoded protein is CASSLAFSLAGGPSETDTQYF.

There are many counts of this clonotype. This chain uses TRBV5-1 with TRBJ2-7, with D unclear. CDR3 length: 13 amino acids. Germline values: CDR1 SGHRS, CDR2 YFSETQ. Trimming took off 4 bases at V and 1 base at J, with 9 bases between the two ends. The CDR3 is CASSLDWSYEQYF. The CDR3 nucleotides read TGCGCCAGCAGCCTCGACTGGTCCTACGAGCAGTACTTC.

The chain employs TRBV24-1 and TRBJ1-5; 10 nucleotides line up with TRBD1. Germline V gives CDR1 KGHDR, CDR2 SFDVKD. The CDR3 extends over 15 amino acids. With V trimmed by 6 bases and J by 3 bases, 4 bases remained unmatched. The CDR3 is CATSFGTGDNQPQHF. CDR3 nucleotides: TGTGCCACCAGTTTCGGGACAGGGGACAATCAGCCCCAGCATTTT.

This chain joins TRBV29-1 and TRBJ2-7; the D gene could be TRBD1 or TRBD2 (6 bases each). Germline V gene sequence: CDR1 SQVTM, CDR2 ANQGSEA. V was trimmed by 2 bases and J by 6 bases, leaving 17 bases between them. CDR3 length: 14 residues. The CDR3 sequence is CSVERGAPRGEQYF. The CDR3 DNA follows: TGCAGCGTTGAAAGGGGGGCCCCGAGGGGCGAGCAGTACTTC.

This clonotype was seen ten or more times. The V and J genes are TRBV7-9 and TRBJ2-2, with 12 bases identical to TRBD2. The CDR3 extends over 15 amino acids. Germline CDR1 reads SEHNR; CDR2 reads FQNEAQ (reference sequence). The V segment lost 5 bases and the J segment 6 bases; nucleotides outside the gene matches: 4. The CDR3 region has the DNA TGTGCCAGCAGCCTGACTAGCGGGAGACCCGGGGAGCTGTTTTTT. Protein product: CASSLTSGRPGELFF.

This chain links TRBV28 with TRBJ2-5; 11 bases align to TRBD2. The germline gives CDR1 MDHEN, CDR2 SYDVKM. V lost 4 bases, J lost 0 bases, and 7 bases stayed unmatched. The CDR3 runs to 17 residues. The CDR3 DNA sequence: TGTGCCAGCAGTTCGACCATAGCGGGAGGGTACCAAGAGACCCAGTACTTC. Amino acids: CASSSTIAGGYQETQYF. Full variable domain (remainder filled in from reference TRBV28 and TRBJ2-5): DVKVTQSSRYLVKRTGEKVFLECVQDMDHENMFWYRQDPGLGLRLIYFSYDVKMKEKGDIPEGYSVSREKKERFSLILESASTNQTSMYLCASSSTIAGGYQETQYFGPGTRLLVL.

The chain recombines TRBV6-5 with TRBJ1-1, with unresolved D. V dropped 0 bases and J dropped 1 base, with 9 bases sitting between them. Germline V lookup: CDR1 MNHEY, CDR2 SVGAGI. The CDR3 is made up of 15 amino acids. CDR3 in amino acids: CASSYSINTNTEAFF. DNA of the CDR3: TGTGCCAGCAGTTACTCGATAAACACGAACACTGAAGCTTTCTTT.

This clonotype was detected ten times or more. The gene calls are TRBV28 and TRBJ2-3; the match to TRBD2 covers 7 bases. V was clipped by 5 bases and J by 2 bases; unmatched bases: 10. Per the germline V gene, CDR1 is MDHEN and CDR2 is SYDVKM. The CDR3 is 16 residues long. The CDR3 loop is CASSQVTSLVTDTQYF. The CDR3 region has the DNA TGTGCCAGCAGTCAAGTGACTAGCCTGGTCACAGATACGCAGTATTTT. Together with reference TRBV28 and TRBJ2-3, the CDR3 gives the full variable domain: DVKVTQSSRYLVKRTGEKVFLECVQDMDHENMFWYRQDPGLGLRLIYFSYDVKMKEKGDIPEGYSVSREKKERFSLILESASTNQTSMYLCASSQVTSLVTDTQYFGPGTRLTVL.

This clonotype came up a few times. The V and J genes are TRBV27 and TRBJ2-1; tentative D call: TRBD2 (6 bases). The CDR3 totals 15 residues. The V end was cut by 2 bases, the J end by 5 bases, with 13 bases between. The germline gives CDR1 MNHEY, CDR2 SMNVEV (reference sequence). The CDR3 bases are TGTGCCAGCAGTTTAGACCCCGGGACTCACAATGAGCAGTTCTTC. Amino acid sequence: CASSLDPGTHNEQFF.

J is TRBJ2-1 and V is TRBV30; 12 bases are shared with TRBD2. Trimming removed 6 bases from V and 4 bases from J; junction bases left unmatched: 4. The CDR3 covers 14 residues. CDR1 and CDR2 from the germline V gene are GTSNPN and SVGIG (reference sequence). Here the CDR3 DNA reads TGTGCCTGTAAGACTAGCGGGAGTTACAATGAGCAGTTCTTC. Translating gives CACKTSGSYNEQFF.

This clonotype was picked up many times. V and J are TRBV29-1 and TRBJ2-7; D may correspond to TRBD1 or TRBD2 (5 bases each). CDR1 is SQVTM, CDR2 ANQGSEA, per germline. This CDR3 spans 13 amino acids. Trimming pared 4 bases from V and 5 bases from J, leaving 15 bases between. The DNA of the CDR3 is TGCAGCGTTGCTGGGGGATTTAACCACGAGCAGTACTTC. Translating gives CSVAGGFNHEQYF.

This clonotype has ten or more counts. V gene TRBV28 combines with J gene TRBJ2-3; 9 bases are shared with TRBD2. From germline, CDR1 is MDHEN and CDR2 SYDVKM. This CDR3 contains 19 residues. The junction had 19 bases not matched to a gene; V was cut back by 6 bases and J by 3 bases. This chain's CDR3 is CASSPGLGLAGQNTDTQYF. In nucleotides, the CDR3 is TGTGCCAGCAGCCCAGGTCTCGGTCTAGCGGGGCAAAATACAGATACGCAGTATTTT.

This clonotype showed up just a few times. The chain uses TRBV7-6 and TRBJ2-1; D remains ambiguous. Germline CDR1 SGHVS, CDR2 FNYEAQ. The V gene lost 0 bases and the J gene lost 0 bases, with 9 bases spanning the gap. The CDR3 totals 16 residues. This chain's CDR3 is CASSLAPESSYNEQFF. DNA for the CDR3: TGTGCCAGCAGCTTAGCCCCAGAAAGCTCCTACAATGAGCAGTTCTTC.

This clonotype has just a few counts. This chain joins TRBV20-1 and TRBJ2-5, with 9 positions matching TRBD1. The CDR3 has 13 amino acids. Germline CDR1 and CDR2: DFQATT and SNEGSKA (reference sequence). V lost 7 bases, J lost 2 bases, and 5 bases stayed unmatched. The CDR3 here is CSGQGVGQETQYF. The CDR3 DNA is TGCAGTGGACAGGGGGTTGGGCAAGAGACCCAGTACTTC.

This clonotype was counted a few times. The gene calls are TRBV10-3 and TRBJ2-5; perhaps TRBD2 as D (7 bases). Germline assignment: CDR1 ENHRY and CDR2 SYGVKD. CDR3 length equals 16 residues. V was cut by 4 bases and J by 0 bases, with 15 bases left in between. The CDR3 DNA follows: TGTGCCATCAGTGCTCTAGGGGGAGGGGACCAAGAGACCCAGTACTTC. Translating it yields CAISALGGGDQETQYF.